Listed here are 32 T cell receptor beta chains from one sample, sequenced in a study of T-cell memory formation after mild COVID-19. Each CDR3 protein is one row after TCRdb ran MiXCR on the 5' RACE reads. The sample carries around 300,000 distinct CDR3 sequences, approximately 19% recorded once. The sequencing input was PBMCs or a T cell subset sorted from them (not recorded which). These receptors were collected from a man between 18 and 35 years old who had mild COVID-19 (a few samples of this study predate the infection). Cell type and time point are not known.

The chain couples TRBV7-3 to TRBJ1-6, with a weak D call TRBD1 (5 bases). From germline, CDR1 is SGHTA and CDR2 FQGTGA. The CDR3 loop spans 15 amino acids. V gave up 5 bases and J gave up 7 bases, with 15 bases separating them. The CDR3 DNA is TGTGCCAGCAGCCTCACCGGGACGGAGAATTCACCCCTCCACTTT. Its protein product is CASSLTGTENSPLHF. Using reference TRBV7-3 and TRBJ1-6 for the parts outside the CDR3, the full variable domain is GAGVSQTPSNKVTEKGKYVELRCDPISGHTALYWYRQSLGQGPEFLIYFQGTGAADDSGLPNDRFFAVRPEGSVSTLKIQRTERGDSAVYLCASSLTGTENSPLHFGNGTRLTVT.

In its sample, this clonotype was seen a few times. The rearrangement links TRBV29-1 to TRBJ1-2; D uncertain. The germline CDR1 and CDR2 sequences are SQVTM and ANQGSEA. The CDR3 contains 13 residues. Trimming cost V 4 bases and J 5 bases, with 14 bases left between them. CDR3 region: CSVGRGESYGYTF. CDR3 nucleotide sequence: TGCAGCGTTGGACGCGGGGAATCGTATGGCTACACCTTC.

This clonotype has more than one count but fewer than ten. CDR3 DNA: TGCGCCAGCAGCCAAGCAAAGGGCAGGGGATACAATGAGCAGTTCTTC. Protein: CASSQAKGRGYNEQFF. The J gene is TRBJ2-1, the V gene TRBV4-3; possible D gene TRBD1, 6 bases. Trimming shortened V by 1 base and J by 4 bases, and 14 bases separated the two germline ends. Germline loops: CDR1 LGHNA, CDR2 YSLEER. The CDR3 is 16 amino acids.

This chain joins TRBV20-1 and TRBJ1-2; D perhaps matches TRBD1 (5 bases). The CDR3 totals 13 residues. CDR1 and CDR2 (germline): DFQATT, SNEGSKA (reference sequence). Deletions cut 1 base from V and 8 bases from J, with 14 bases between. In DNA, the CDR3 is TGCAGTGCTAGAGCCACGGGGCAGGGAGGCTACACCTTC. Its translation: CSARATGQGGYTF.

There are a few counts of this clonotype. This chain connects TRBV7-9 to TRBJ2-1, with D uncertain. CDR3 length: 16 amino acids. CDR1 is SEHNR, CDR2 FQNEAQ, per germline (reference sequence). The V gene lost 1 base and the J gene lost 3 bases, with 13 bases spanning the gap. CDR3 DNA: TGTGCCAGCAGCTTAGTGGTCCGCGGCAACTACAATGAGCAGTTCTTC. Its translation is CASSLVVRGNYNEQFF.

In its sample, this clonotype was seen many times. This chain links TRBV7-9 with TRBJ1-5; no clear D gene. V dropped 1 base and J dropped 6 bases, with 4 bases sitting between them. The CDR3 sequence is 12 residues long. The germline V gene encodes CDR1 SEHNR and CDR2 FQNEAQ (reference sequence). This CDR3 is CASSLVGQPQHF. In DNA, the CDR3 is TGTGCCAGCAGCTTAGTAGGTCAGCCCCAGCATTTT.

The chain couples TRBV27 to TRBJ1-2; TRBD1 agrees at 8 bases. Germline CDR1 reads MNHEY; CDR2 reads SMNVEV (reference sequence). The CDR3 is made up of 15 amino acids. V gave up 2 bases and J gave up 4 bases; unmatched junction bases: 6. DNA for the CDR3: TGTGCCAGCAGTTTACAGGGGGCCCCTCTCTATGGCTACACCTTC. This sequence encodes CASSLQGAPLYGYTF.

There are a few counts of this clonotype. The chain has TRBV7-2 and TRBJ2-1; D is perhaps TRBD2 (6 bases). Trimming pared 8 bases from V and 4 bases from J, leaving 12 bases between. The CDR3 spans 13 residues. The germline V gene encodes CDR1 SGHTA and CDR2 FQGNSA. CDR3 DNA: TGTGCCAGCGCAATTCGGGGGTACAATGAGCAGTTCTTC. It specifies CASAIRGYNEQFF. The full variable domain, with the rest looked up from reference TRBV7-2 and TRBJ2-1, is GAGVSQSPSNKVTEKGKDVELRCDPISGHTALYWYRQSLGQGLEFLIYFQGNSAPDKSGLPSDRFSAERTGGSVSTLTIQRTQQEDSAVYLCASAIRGYNEQFFGPGTRLTVL.

The DNA for the CDR3 is TGTGCCAGCAGTGTGGGGGCAGTTGGGAACTATGGCTACACCTTC. This gives the protein CASSVGAVGNYGYTF. The rearrangement links TRBV6-1 to TRBJ1-2; D is perhaps TRBD1 (6 bases). V was shortened by 4 bases and J by 2 bases, with 14 bases between the two germline ends. Germline assignment: CDR1 MNHNS and CDR2 SASEGT. The CDR3 has 15 amino acids.

This clonotype was detected a few times. The chain employs TRBV9 and TRBJ2-3, with D tentatively TRBD2 (6 bases). Germline CDR1 SGDLS, CDR2 YYNGEE. The V end was cut by 6 bases, the J end by 6 bases, with 20 bases between. The CDR3 contains 15 residues. Here the CDR3 reads CASTPLGGEVDTQYF. The CDR3 nucleotides read TGTGCCAGCACCCCCCTGGGCGGGGAAGTGGATACGCAGTATTTT.

This clonotype appeared a few times. The V call is TRBV12-3 or TRBV12-4, the J call TRBJ2-6; 9 bases are a match to TRBD2. The length of the CDR3 is 16 residues. With 6 bases clipped from V and 1 base from J, the junction kept 4 bases outside the gene matches. CDR3 protein: CASRVLAGSGANVLTF. The DNA for the CDR3 is TGTGCCAGCAGAGTGCTAGCGGGATCTGGGGCCAACGTCCTGACTTTC.

A few counts support this clonotype. The chain employs TRBV5-1 and TRBJ1-2, with TRBD1 identical over 9 bases. V dropped 4 bases and J dropped 0; count of bases not matched to a gene: 4. Germline values: CDR1 SGHRS, CDR2 YFSETQ. This CDR3 has 15 residues. CDR3 nucleotides: TGCGCCAGCAGCCTCGGGACAGGGTCTAACTATGGCTACACCTTC. Its translation is CASSLGTGSNYGYTF.

The sample holds a few counts of this clonotype. The chain links TRBV12-3 or TRBV12-4 to TRBJ1-5; D is perhaps TRBD1 (6 bases). V gave up 6 bases and J gave up 5 bases, with 14 bases separating them. The CDR3 runs 14 residues. The CDR3 nucleotides read TGTGCCAGCAGCCCAAGGGGGGCCTATCAGCCCCAGCATTTT. It translates to CASSPRGAYQPQHF.

This clonotype was seen a few times. This chain links TRBV11-1 with TRBJ2-3; weak D call: TRBD2 (5 bases). This CDR3 has 15 residues. Germline assignment: CDR1 SGHAT and CDR2 FQDESV (reference sequence). V was shortened by 6 bases and J by 0 bases, with 13 bases between the two germline ends. The CDR3 DNA reads as TGTGCCAGCAGTCGGGGTGGGGTCAGCACAGATACGCAGTATTTT. Translated, it gives CASSRGGVSTDTQYF.

This clonotype was counted between two and nine times. The genes are TRBV20-1 and TRBJ1-1; TRBD1 is a possible D gene (6 bases). There are 11 residues in the CDR3. Trimming took off 3 bases at V and 10 bases at J, with 12 bases between the two ends. Germline V lookup: CDR1 DFQATT, CDR2 SNEGSKA (reference sequence). CDR3 residues: CSASKSTGAFF. CDR3 DNA: TGCAGTGCTAGCAAGTCGACAGGAGCTTTCTTT.

The J gene is TRBJ1-5, the V gene TRBV18, with 8 nucleotides matching TRBD1. The CDR3 is 17 residues long. The trim removed 7 bases at V and 3 bases at J, leaving 14 bases unmatched. The germline V gene has CDR1 KGHSH and CDR2 LQKENI. DNA of the CDR3: TGTGCCAGCTGCAAGACAGGGGCCTTACCCCCCAATCAGCCCCAGCATTTT. Its protein is CASCKTGALPPNQPQHF. Full variable domain (missing parts from reference TRBV18 and TRBJ1-5): NAGVMQNPRHLVRRRGQEARLRCSPMKGHSHVYWYRQLPEEGLKFMVYLQKENIIDESGMPKERFSAEFPKEGPSILRIQQVVRGDSAAYFCASCKTGALPPNQPQHFGDGTRLSIL.

Only a few counts were recorded for this clonotype. The chain joins TRBV5-1 to TRBJ2-2, with 7 nucleotides matching TRBD2. The CDR3 consists of 14 residues. CDR1 and CDR2 (germline): SGHRS, YFSETQ. The ends lost 6 bases at V and 7 bases at J; junction bases unmatched: 9. CDR3 sequence (DNA): TGCGCCAGCATGGCGGGACTATCGATCGGGGAGCTGTTTTTT. Its translation: CASMAGLSIGELFF.

The rearrangement uses TRBV19 and TRBJ1-1; D is undetermined. Per germline, CDR1 LNHDA and CDR2 SQIVND (reference sequence). The CDR3 length is 13 residues. V lost 0 bases and J lost 7, with 9 bases in between. The DNA of the CDR3 is TGTGCCAGTAGTATAGACAGAGACCGTGAAGCTTTCTTT. It encodes CASSIDRDREAFF.

The gene calls are TRBV7-3 and TRBJ2-3; unclear D gene. This CDR3 spans 15 amino acids. The germline CDR1 and CDR2 sequences are SGHTA and FQGTGA. V was trimmed by 10 bases and J by 1 base, leaving 18 bases between them. The CDR3 region has the DNA TGTGCCAAGCCCCTCGGGCGATCTCGCACAGATACGCAGTATTTT. Amino acid sequence: CAKPLGRSRTDTQYF.

The chain employs TRBV11-3 and TRBJ2-3, with 13 bases fitting TRBD2. CDR1 and CDR2 (germline): SGHNT, YENEEA. The length of the CDR3 is 17 residues. V was clipped by 1 base and J by 4 bases; unmatched bases: 5. The CDR3 sequence: CASSLGLAGGGPDTQYF. CDR3 coding DNA: TGTGCCAGCAGCTTAGGACTAGCGGGGGGTGGGCCAGATACGCAGTATTTT.

This clonotype was recorded at least ten times. The rearrangement uses TRBV7-9 and TRBJ2-1; D is unclear. Trimming stripped 1 base from V and 3 bases from J, with 4 bases between. This CDR3 contains 13 residues. CDR1 is SEHNR and CDR2 is FQNEAQ in the germline V gene (reference sequence). This CDR3 is CASSLGLYNEQFF. The DNA of the CDR3 is TGTGCCAGCAGCTTAGGTCTCTACAATGAGCAGTTCTTC.

This clonotype was observed a few times. The V gene is TRBV12-3 or TRBV12-4, the J gene TRBJ1-6, with TRBD1 matching over 7 bases. This CDR3 is 15 amino acids long. The junction had 8 bases not matched to a gene; V was cut back by 3 bases and J by 9 bases. Here the CDR3 reads CASSLFEGASSPLHF. In nucleotides, the CDR3 is TGTGCCAGCAGTTTGTTCGAGGGGGCTTCTTCACCCCTCCACTTT.

This clonotype has more than one count but fewer than ten. The chain couples TRBV3-1 to TRBJ2-3; TRBD2 is a possible D gene (6 bases). The CDR3 is made up of 17 amino acids. V was clipped by 0 bases and J by 2 bases, with 15 bases between them. In germline, CDR1 is LGHDT, CDR2 YNNKEL (reference sequence). The CDR3 sequence: CASSQDPEGLATDTQYF. The CDR3, as DNA: TGTGCCAGCAGCCAAGATCCGGAGGGACTCGCCACAGATACGCAGTATTTT.

The rearrangement links TRBV7-9 to TRBJ2-3, with D possibly TRBD1 on 6 matching bases. The length of the CDR3 is 19 residues. V gave up 5 bases and J gave up 6 bases, with 30 bases separating them. Germline V gene lookup returns CDR1 SEHNR and CDR2 FQNEAQ (reference sequence). CDR3 sequence (DNA): TGTGCCAGCAGCCCTTGGGGGCTTGCGCCGAGGCAACCGCTTGATACGCAGTATTTT. Protein sequence: CASSPWGLAPRQPLDTQYF.

The table lists this clonotype with many counts. The CDR3 bases are TGCAGTGCTAGAATGGCACCAAATCAGCCCCAGCATTTT. It specifies CSARMAPNQPQHF. The rearrangement uses TRBV20-1 and TRBJ1-5; D remains ambiguous. This CDR3 contains 13 residues. CDR1 DFQATT and CDR2 SNEGSKA come from the germline V gene (reference sequence). V was pared by 2 bases and J by 4 bases, with 9 bases between.

CDR3 region: CASSSWTGSEQYF. CDR3 DNA sequence: TGTGCCAGCAGCTCATGGACAGGGAGCGAGCAGTACTTC. This chain connects TRBV7-6 to TRBJ2-7; 8 bases are shared with TRBD1. The CDR3 is 13 amino acids. In germline, CDR1 is SGHVS, CDR2 FNYEAQ. The J segment lost 6 bases and the V segment lost 4 bases, leaving 5 bases of the junction unmatched.

The chain recombines TRBV7-6 with TRBJ2-3; tentatively, D is TRBD2 (5 bases). Germline V CDR1 and CDR2: SGHVS, FNYEAQ. The V gene lost 1 base and the J gene lost 9 bases, with 11 bases spanning the gap. This CDR3 is built from 13 residues. CDR3 in DNA: TGTGCCAGCAGCTTAGGGACTTCGAACACGCAGTATTTT. Translation gives CASSLGTSNTQYF.

This chain uses TRBV29-1 with TRBJ1-1; perhaps TRBD1 as D (6 bases). The CDR3 is made up of 14 amino acids. The germline gives CDR1 SQVTM, CDR2 ANQGSEA. With 6 bases removed from V and 3 bases from J, the gap between germline ends came to 17 bases. The DNA of the CDR3 is TGCAGCGTGGGACATCACACGGAAGACACTGAAGCTTTCTTT. It codes for CSVGHHTEDTEAFF.

This clonotype was counted only a few times. The genes are TRBV3-1 and TRBJ2-3; D possibly corresponds to TRBD2 (7 bases). The CDR3 has 18 amino acids. V was trimmed by 4 bases and J by 2 bases, leaving 22 bases between them. The germline gives CDR1 LGHDT, CDR2 YNNKEL (reference sequence). The CDR3 sequence: CASSPGLVGGPNTDTQYF. The CDR3 DNA reads as TGTGCCAGCAGCCCAGGACTGGTGGGGGGGCCAAACACAGATACGCAGTATTTT.

This chain uses TRBV27 with TRBJ1-4; D is perhaps TRBD1 (5 bases). The CDR3 runs 13 residues. Germline values: CDR1 MNHEY, CDR2 SMNVEV (reference sequence). V dropped 8 bases and J dropped 7 bases, with 14 bases sitting between them. This chain's CDR3 is CASSHPGVEKLFF. The DNA for the CDR3 is TGTGCCAGCTCGCACCCGGGGGTTGAAAAACTGTTTTTT. Full variable domain (remainder filled in from reference TRBV27 and TRBJ1-4): EAQVTQNPRYLITVTGKKLTVTCSQNMNHEYMSWYRQDPGLGLRQIYYSMNVEVTDKGDVPEGYKVSRKEKRNFPLILESPSPNQTSLYFCASSHPGVEKLFFGSGTQLSVL.

V gene TRBV6-5 combines with J gene TRBJ1-1; 7 bases map to TRBD1. Germline V lookup: CDR1 MNHEY, CDR2 SVGAGI. This CDR3 is built from 13 residues. The V and J ends lost 6 bases and 6 bases, in that order; junction bases with no gene match: 7. The CDR3 spells CASRTGIPPEAFF. DNA of the CDR3: TGTGCCAGCAGGACAGGGATCCCTCCTGAAGCTTTCTTT.

This clonotype has only a few counts. J is TRBJ2-5 and V is TRBV4-3; 9 nucleotides agree with TRBD2. The CDR3 runs to 16 residues. From germline, CDR1 is LGHNA and CDR2 YSLEER. With 4 bases clipped from V and 1 base from J, the junction kept 7 bases outside the gene matches. The CDR3 spells CASSPETSGIQETQYF. CDR3 bases: TGCGCCAGCAGCCCAGAGACTAGCGGTATCCAAGAGACCCAGTACTTC.